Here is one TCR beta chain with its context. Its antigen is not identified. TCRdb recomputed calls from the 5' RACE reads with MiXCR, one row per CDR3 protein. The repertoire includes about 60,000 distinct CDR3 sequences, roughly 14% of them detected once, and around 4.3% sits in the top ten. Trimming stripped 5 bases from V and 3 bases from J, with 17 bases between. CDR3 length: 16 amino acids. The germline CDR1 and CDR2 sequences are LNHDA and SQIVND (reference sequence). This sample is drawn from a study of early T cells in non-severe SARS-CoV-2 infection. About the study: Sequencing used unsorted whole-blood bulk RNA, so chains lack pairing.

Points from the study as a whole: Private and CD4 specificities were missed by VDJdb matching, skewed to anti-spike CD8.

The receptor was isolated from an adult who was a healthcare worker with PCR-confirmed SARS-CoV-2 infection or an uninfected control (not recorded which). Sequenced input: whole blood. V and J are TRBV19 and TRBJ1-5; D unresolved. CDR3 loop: CASSLTHRTDNQPQHF. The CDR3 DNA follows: TGTGCCAGTAGTTTGACACACCGGACTGACAATCAGCCCCAGCATTTT.